The clone carrying this TCR beta chain was seen at least ten times. The antigen is unknown. These data come from a study of response to subunit inactivated influenza vaccine. Study outcomes and limitations: It was the authors' suggestion that each seasonal influenza vaccination recruits few new T cells.

Via MiXCR, TCRdb re-called the RT-PCR reads, giving one row per CDR3 protein. There are roughly 570,000 distinct CDR3 sequences in the sample; over 10% occur only once, and 13% lies in the top ten. The germline gives CDR1 KGHDR, CDR2 SFDVKD. CDR3 length equals 12 residues. With 5 bases removed from V and 2 bases from J, the gap between germline ends came to 6 bases. The rearrangement joins TRBV24-1 to TRBJ2-7; D is possibly TRBD1 (6 bases). The input for sequencing was PBMCs from blood, taken about 40 days after vaccination. This receptor was identified in a man aged 50-60 years who received an inactivated influenza vaccine. CDR3 sequence reads: CATSAGAYEQYF. The CDR3 DNA reads TGTGCCACCAGTGCAGGGGCCTACGAGCAGTACTTC.